The text below deals with one T cell receptor beta chain. Its antigen remains unidentified. The source of the sample is a study of T cell responses to AZD1222 COVID-19 vaccine. Findings and limits, study-wide: Of spike-specific TCRs, nearly half reportedly target regions left unmutated in variants. The donor group comprised mostly white British people and more females; the analysis possibly underestimated clonal diversity. There were vaccine-associated CD4 TCRs across spike, dominant at 160-218 and 743-854.

The table came from immunoSEQ multiplex PCR; TCRdb's copy has only in-frame clones and leaves some out. The data hold more than 100,000 clones, with about 91% observed a single time. Germline assignment: CDR1 LGHDT and CDR2 YNNKEL (reference sequence). The CDR3 consists of 13 residues. V was shortened by 6 bases and J by 1 base, with 9 bases between the two germline ends. The clonotype originates from an adult in good health. The chain joins TRBV3-1 (or the pseudogene TRBV3-2) to TRBJ1-1; D is ambiguous. Sequencing was performed on peripheral blood, taken on day 0 of AZD1222 vaccination. The CDR3 DNA is TGTGCCAGCAGTCCTACAACGAACACTGAAGCTTTCTTT. It codes for CASSPTTNTEAFF.